This TCR beta chain was retrieved from a study of T cells of healthy individuals. Germline CDR1 and CDR2: SQVTM and ANQGSEA. Trimming removed 1 base from V and 8 bases from J, with 12 bases in between. CDR3 length: 13 amino acids. TCRdb called the 5' RACE reads again in MiXCR, with one record for every CDR3 protein. The table lists 60,000 to 80,000 distinct CDR3 sequences, 16% of them singletons, with approximately 4.8% in the top ten. This clonotype was picked up many times. This chain joins TRBV29-1 and TRBJ2-1, with D hard to call. This sequence originates from a human donor in good health. CDR3 DNA: TGCAGCGTTGAAGGAGGAGAGGCGTATGAGCAGTTCTTC. This codes for CSVEGGEAYEQFF.